This is a list of T cell receptor beta chains from one sample in a study of early stage breast cancer tumors. The repertoire was sequenced with immunoSEQ multiplex PCR; TCRdb's copy has only in-frame clones and lacks some. The profile covers over 25,000 clones, with around 70% appearing a single time and around 35% taken by the ten largest. What was sequenced was blood. These receptors came from a person aged 45 to 59 with breast cancer. CDR3s leave out the opening cysteine and the closing phenylalanine or tryptophan. Each record gives: CDR3 protein, V gene.

cdr3_aa: ASMTNNEQF
v_call: TRBV6-1

cdr3_aa: ASSLYPSTDTQY
v_call: TRBV7-9

cdr3_aa: ASSLSYSSGSLNTQY
v_call: TRBV27

cdr3_aa: ASSLLPFGSEQF
v_call: TRBV7-9

cdr3_aa: ASSFLGEAF
v_call: TRBV5-6

cdr3_aa: AWSVLAGGELF
v_call: TRBV30

cdr3_aa: ASVLAGGPEQF
v_call: TRBV6-1

cdr3_aa: ASSFDRDTEAF
v_call: TRBV5-4

cdr3_aa: ASSEDRAYQETQY
v_call: TRBV2

cdr3_aa: ASSLRAHSSGANVLT
v_call: TRBV7-8

cdr3_aa: ASSQGQGGVSYEQY
v_call: TRBV7-9

cdr3_aa: ASSKKYEQY
v_call: TRBV6-5

cdr3_aa: ASSLGMGQGGNQPQH
v_call: TRBV7-8

cdr3_aa: ASSIAGINDYT
v_call: TRBV19

cdr3_aa: AWSLQGTYNSPLH
v_call: TRBV30

cdr3_aa: ASSSPSGLQETQY
v_call: TRBV5-4